This T cell receptor beta chain was identified in a study of T cells in Graves' hyperthyroidism and ophthalmopathy. Whole-study results and caveats: Ophthalmopathy and stable hyperthyroidism were told apart by a 13 V-J model.

With regard to this clonotype: The target antigen is unknown.

The V end lost 7 bases, the J end lost 4 bases, and 10 bases lay between the germline ends. CDR1 is SQVTM and CDR2 is ANQGSEA in the germline V gene. CDR3 size: 12 residues. RNA transcripts yielded amplified TCR beta CDR3 regions. The TCR CDR3 was amplified in a first-round RT-PCR using the HTBI primer set. TCRdb called the multiplex PCR reads again in MiXCR, with one record for every CDR3 protein. The data contain hundreds of thousands of distinct CDR3 sequences, around 15% of them singletons. The rearrangement links TRBV29-1 to TRBJ1-4; D is uncertain. The receptor was derived from a woman in her thirties or forties with Graves' ophthalmopathy. The sequenced sample consisted of blood. CDR3 nucleotide sequence: TGCAGCGGCCAGGACGGTAATGAAAAACTGTTTTTT. It is translated as CSGQDGNEKLFF.